Reported below is one T cell receptor (beta chain). The antigen is not known. This entry belongs to a study of blood T cells in healthy people across ages. Investigators took approximately 10 milliliters of peripheral blood from every donor. Together with a sample-barcoded 5' primer, a J-beta primer mix was included in a second PCR lasting 7 to 11 cycles. A template-switch adaptor containing 12 random nucleotides labeled each cDNA molecule. One entry per CDR3 protein, called by TCRdb with MiXCR from the 5' RACE reads. The profile shows about 580,000 distinct CDR3 sequences, 47% of them singletons. The study, taken as a whole, reports: Conclusively comparing naive with antigen-experienced cells was impossible with unsorted PBMCs. Diversity estimates from one million T cells were considered underestimates.

V lost 4 bases and J lost 3, with 12 bases in between. The germline V gene encodes CDR1 LGHDT and CDR2 YNNKEL (reference sequence). CDR3 size: 14 residues. The rearrangement uses TRBV3-1 and TRBJ2-5; a possible D gene is TRBD2 (5 bases). The sequence was collected from a man at least 80 years old in good health. Input material: blood. The CDR3 spells CASSLPGMEETQYF. CDR3 nucleotides: TGTGCCAGCAGCCTCCCGGGGATGGAAGAGACCCAGTACTTC.